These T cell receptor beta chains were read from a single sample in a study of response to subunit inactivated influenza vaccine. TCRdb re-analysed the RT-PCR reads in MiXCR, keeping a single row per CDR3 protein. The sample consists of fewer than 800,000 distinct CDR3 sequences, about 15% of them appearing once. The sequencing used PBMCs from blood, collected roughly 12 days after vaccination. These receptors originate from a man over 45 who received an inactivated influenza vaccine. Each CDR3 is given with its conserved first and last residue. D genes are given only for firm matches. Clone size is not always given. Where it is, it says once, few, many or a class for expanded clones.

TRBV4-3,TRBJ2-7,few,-,CASSQSRNSYEQYF,TGCGCCAGCAGCCAATCACGCAACTCCTACGAGCAGTACTTC
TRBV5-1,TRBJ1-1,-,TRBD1,CASSSLGQGNEAFF,TGCGCCAGCAGCTCGCTAGGACAGGGGAACGAAGCTTTCTTT
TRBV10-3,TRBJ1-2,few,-,CAIESIQGNGYTF,TGTGCCATCGAAAGTATACAGGGAAATGGCTACACCTTC
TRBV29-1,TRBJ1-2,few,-,CSVGSTAWGYGYTF,TGCAGCGTTGGGTCGACAGCCTGGGGCTATGGCTACACCTTC
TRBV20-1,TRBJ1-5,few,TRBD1,CSADTGGGQPQHF,TGCAGTGCCGATACAGGGGGCGGTCAGCCCCAGCATTTT
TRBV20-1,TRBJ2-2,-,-,CSARKDSTGELFF,TGCAGTGCTCGAAAGGACAGCACCGGGGAGCTGTTTTTT
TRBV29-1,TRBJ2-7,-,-,CSVGADEGEQYF,TGCAGCGTTGGGGCGGATGAAGGGGAGCAGTACTTC
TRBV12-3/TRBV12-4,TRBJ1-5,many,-,CASSPGGPQHF,TGTGCCAGCTCGCCCGGGGGGCCCCAGCATTTT
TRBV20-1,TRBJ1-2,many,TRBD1,CSATRTGISYGYTF,TGCAGTGCAACCCGGACAGGAATTAGCTATGGCTACACCTTC
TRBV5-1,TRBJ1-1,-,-,CASSLNAANTEAFF,TGCGCCAGCAGCTTGAACGCCGCGAACACTGAAGCTTTCTTT
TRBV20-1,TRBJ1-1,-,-,CSASDSPLVNTEAFF,TGCAGTGCTTCGGACAGCCCACTCGTGAACACTGAAGCTTTCTTT
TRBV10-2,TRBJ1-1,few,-,CASRDPPRVRAEAFF,TGCGCCAGCCGTGACCCCCCACGAGTCAGGGCTGAAGCTTTCTTT